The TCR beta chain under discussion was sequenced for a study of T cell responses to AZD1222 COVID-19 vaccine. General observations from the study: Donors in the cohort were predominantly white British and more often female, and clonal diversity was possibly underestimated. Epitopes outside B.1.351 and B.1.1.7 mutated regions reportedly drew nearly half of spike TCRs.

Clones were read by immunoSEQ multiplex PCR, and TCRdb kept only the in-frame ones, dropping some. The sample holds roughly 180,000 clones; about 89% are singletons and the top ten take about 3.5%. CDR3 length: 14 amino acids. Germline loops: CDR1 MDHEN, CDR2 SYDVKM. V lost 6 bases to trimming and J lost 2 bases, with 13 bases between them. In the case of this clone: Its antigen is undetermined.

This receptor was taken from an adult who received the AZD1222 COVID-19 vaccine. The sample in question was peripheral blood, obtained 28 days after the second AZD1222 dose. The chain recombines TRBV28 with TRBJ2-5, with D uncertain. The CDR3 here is CASREPGYQETQYF. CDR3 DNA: TGTGCCAGCAGGGAGCCGGGCTATCAAGAGACCCAGTACTTC.